This T cell receptor (beta chain) was profiled in a study of T cells in Graves' hyperthyroidism and ophthalmopathy (dated by TCRdb to between 2018 and 2020). A note on the overall study: Peripheral blood samples were taken at initial diagnosis, before any treatment was given. To identify TCR V-J signatures that set the groups apart, the researchers used a discovery cohort of about a hundred patients, made up of 40 to 45 with Graves' ophthalmopathy and about 60 with stable Graves' hyperthyroidism. An independent validation cohort of under 20 hyperthyroidism patients and 17 patients who later progressed to ophthalmopathy tested prospective prediction of ophthalmopathy. The 90 to 100 discovery patients were randomly split 7:3 into training and test sets. In about 6 Graves' hyperthyroidism patients, the study also compared T-cell repertoires from thyroid tissue with T-cell repertoires from blood. After sampling, hyperthyroidism patients received methimazole starting at 30 mg daily, and ophthalmopathy patients received high-dose intravenous methylprednisolone. According to the paper, TCR Vbeta CDR3 sequencing was carried out on 135 peripheral blood samples, which came from fewer than 50 ophthalmopathy, 75 or so hyperthyroidism and roughly 17 progressor patients. Overall study outcomes, separate from this receptor: A model built on a 13 V-J signature distinguished ophthalmopathy from stable hyperthyroidism, reaching approximately 89% sensitivity and about 81% specificity in cross-validation and 80%/75% in testing. Most expanded thyroid clonotypes (frequency above 0.001) were also found in blood, which suggests that blood repertoires may mirror thyroid immune responses. During validation, the model predicted progression to ophthalmopathy a median of approximately 7 months ahead of onset, with almost 71% sensitivity and roughly 75% specificity. No statistical method was used to fix the sample size in advance, and group allocation was not hidden from the investigators.

The sample holds many counts of this clonotype. The specificity of this receptor is unknown. Base-call qualities are not available, and no considerably larger clone is one nucleotide away. The TCR beta CDR3 regions were amplified from RNA transcripts. The TCR CDR3 was subjected to a first round of RT-PCR using the HTBI primer set and the Qiagen OneStep RT-PCR kit. Libraries were constructed in a second round of multiplex PCR, after which size selection and purification were performed. Sequencing of the libraries was done on an Illumina HiSeq2000 using paired-end 100 bp reads. As for the authors' bioinformatics: SOAPnuke was used to process the raw data, removing reads that contained adapters or uncalled bases, had a mean Phred below 15, or lacked an exact match to the constant primer or identifier. High-quality paired reads were merged with COPE v1.2.5, and unique nucleotide sequences were defined as clonotypes. Clonotypes were aligned to IMGT TRBV, TRBD and TRBJ reference segments using MiTCR v1.1. The analysis was restricted to V-J combinations with a frequency above 0.0001, which together covered 99.2% of the repertoires. A TCS score was defined as the ratio between F50 (clonal expansion) and ExV (chaos), using BLOSUM62-based TCRdist between CDR3 peptides within each V-J. Welch's t-statistics and random forest reduced around 550 V-J features to under 15, which were used in a naive Bayes classifier (R e1071). TCRdb reanalyzed the raw reads on its own, using fastp at Q25 for trimming and MiXCR for clone calling, and kept in-frame beta chains. When rows share a CDR3 protein, they turn into one entry using the most common DNA and genes. The V and J calls reflect TCRdb's pipeline rather than the authors' work. This sample lists roughly 250,000 distinct CDR3 sequences; 14% to 15% were detected once. The ten largest clones capture about 14% of the sample.

Hyperthyroidism patients were newly diagnosed, had a disease duration of under 2 months, and were aged 18 to 65 years. Patients with uncontrolled infections, other autoimmune diseases, pregnancy or lactation were excluded. Diagnoses were established on the basis of clinical symptoms, serum thyroxine and TRAb, thyroid ultrasound, and orbital computed tomography. Blood from progressor patients was collected at the time of first diagnosis with hyperthyroidism, before any ophthalmopathy symptoms had appeared. Ficoll-Paque density gradient centrifugation was used to isolate PBMCs from 9.5 to 10 ml of fresh peripheral blood. Patients classed as progressors first received a Graves' hyperthyroidism diagnosis and then went on to develop ophthalmopathy during follow-up. Total RNA was extracted using Trizol reagent, and RNA quality was assessed on an Agilent 2100 Bioanalyzer. The CDR1 and CDR2 encoded by the germline V gene (reference sequence) are MNHNY and SVGAGI. V is shortened by 0 bases, J by 3 bases, and the region joining them spans 14 bases. The CDR3 measures 16 amino acids from cysteine to phenylalanine. Left in the record is the CDR3 DNA by itself, 48 bases read in frame from the first base.

The chain uses TRBV6-6 and TRBJ1-1; possibly the D gene is TRBD1, per 5 matching bases. This TCR came from a woman aged 40 to 55 with Graves' hyperthyroidism that later progressed to Graves' ophthalmopathy. The sequenced material came from blood. At the DNA level, the sequence is TGTGCCAGCAGTTACTCGTGGGGCTGGAGGGACACTGAAGCTTTCTTT. Its translation reads: CASSYSWGWRDTEAFF.